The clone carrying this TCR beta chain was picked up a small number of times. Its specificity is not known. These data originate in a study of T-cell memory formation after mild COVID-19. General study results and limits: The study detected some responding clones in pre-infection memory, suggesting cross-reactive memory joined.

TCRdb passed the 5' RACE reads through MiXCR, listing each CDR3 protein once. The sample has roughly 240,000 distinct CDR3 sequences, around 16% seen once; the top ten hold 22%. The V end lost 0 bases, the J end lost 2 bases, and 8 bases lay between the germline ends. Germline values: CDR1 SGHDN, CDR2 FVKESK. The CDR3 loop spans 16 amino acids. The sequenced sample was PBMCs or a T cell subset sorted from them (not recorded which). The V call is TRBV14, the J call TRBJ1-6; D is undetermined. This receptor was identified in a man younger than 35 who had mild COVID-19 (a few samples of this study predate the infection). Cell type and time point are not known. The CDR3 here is CASSQDRGTYNSPLHF. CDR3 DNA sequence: TGTGCCAGCAGCCAAGATAGAGGGACCTATAATTCACCCCTCCACTTT.